Included here is one T cell receptor (beta chain) sequence, with context. Its antigen is still unknown. TCRdb's table, derived via immunoSEQ multiplex PCR, lists solely in-frame clones and lacks some. This sample has more than 55,000 clones, with more than 85% found just once. These data are taken from a study of OX40 agonist ivuxolimab in advanced cancers. Findings and caveats of the study: In a subset of nonresponders, normalized T-cell clonal expansion was also low.

If patients had autoimmune disease history or systemic immunosuppression, they were excluded. This CDR3 region has 14 residues. With 5 bases clipped from V and 3 bases from J, the junction kept 3 bases outside the gene matches. The V gene's germline CDR1 is SEHNR and CDR2 FQNEAQ (reference sequence). Sequenced material: CD4+ or CD8+ T cells sorted from blood, taken in a trial of the OX40 agonist ivuxolimab. This sequence was found in an adult with an advanced solid tumor such as melanoma, head and neck, liver or kidney cancer. The chain is built from TRBV7-9 and TRBJ1-4; 7 bases align to TRBD1. In nucleotides, the CDR3 is TGTGCCAGCAGCCAAGGACAGGCTAATGAAAAACTGTTTTTT. Amino acids: CASSQGQANEKLFF.